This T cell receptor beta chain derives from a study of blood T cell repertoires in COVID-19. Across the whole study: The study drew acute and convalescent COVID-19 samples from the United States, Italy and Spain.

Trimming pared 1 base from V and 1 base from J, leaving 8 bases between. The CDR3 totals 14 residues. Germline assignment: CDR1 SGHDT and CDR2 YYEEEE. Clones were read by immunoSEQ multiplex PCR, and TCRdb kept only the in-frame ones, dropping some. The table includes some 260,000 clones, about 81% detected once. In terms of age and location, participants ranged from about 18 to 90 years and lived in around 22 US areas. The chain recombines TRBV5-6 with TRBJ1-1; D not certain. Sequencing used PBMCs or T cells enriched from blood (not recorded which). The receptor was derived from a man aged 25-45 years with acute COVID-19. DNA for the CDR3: TGTGCCAGCAGCTTGCCAGGTCGGAACACTGAAGCTTTCTTT. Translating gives CASSLPGRNTEAFF. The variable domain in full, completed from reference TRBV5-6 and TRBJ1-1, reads DAGVTQSPTHLIKTRGQQVTLRCSPKSGHDTVSWYQQALGQGPQFIFQYYEEEERQRGNFPDRFSGHQFPNYSSELNVNALLLGDSALYLCASSLPGRNTEAFFGQGTRLTVV.